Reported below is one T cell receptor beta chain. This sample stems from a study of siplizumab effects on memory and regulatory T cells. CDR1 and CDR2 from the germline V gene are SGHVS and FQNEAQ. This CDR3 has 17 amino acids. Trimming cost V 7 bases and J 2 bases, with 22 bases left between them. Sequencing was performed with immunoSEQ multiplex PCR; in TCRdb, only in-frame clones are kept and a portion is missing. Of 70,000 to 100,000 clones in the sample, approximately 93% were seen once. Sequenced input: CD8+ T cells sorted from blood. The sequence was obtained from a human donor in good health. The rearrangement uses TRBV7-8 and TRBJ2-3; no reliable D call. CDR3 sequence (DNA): TGTGCCAGCACCCCCCTCGACGACGCAGATAACACAGATACGCAGTATTTT. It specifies CASTPLDDADNTDTQYF.